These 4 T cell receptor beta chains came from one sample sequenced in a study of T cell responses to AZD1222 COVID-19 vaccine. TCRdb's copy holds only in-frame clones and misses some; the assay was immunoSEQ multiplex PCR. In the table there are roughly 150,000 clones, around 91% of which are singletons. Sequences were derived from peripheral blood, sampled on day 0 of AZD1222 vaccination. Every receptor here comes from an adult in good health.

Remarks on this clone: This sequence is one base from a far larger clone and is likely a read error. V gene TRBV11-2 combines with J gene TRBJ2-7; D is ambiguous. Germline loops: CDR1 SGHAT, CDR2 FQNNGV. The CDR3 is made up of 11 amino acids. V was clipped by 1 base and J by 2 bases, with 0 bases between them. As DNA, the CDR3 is TGTGCCAGCAGCTTAGCCTACGAGCAGTACTTC. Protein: CASSLAYEQYF.

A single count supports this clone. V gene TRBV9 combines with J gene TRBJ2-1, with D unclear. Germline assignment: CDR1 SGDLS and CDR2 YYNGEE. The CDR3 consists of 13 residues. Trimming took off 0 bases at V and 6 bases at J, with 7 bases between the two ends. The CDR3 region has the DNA TGTGCCAGCAGCGTAGTCAGCTCCAATGAGCAGTTCTTC. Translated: CASSVVSSNEQFF.

The CDR3 here is CASSPQGRETQYF. CDR3 DNA: TGTGCCAGCAGTCCACAGGGGAGGGAGACCCAGTACTTC. This sequence joins TRBV12-3 or TRBV12-4 and TRBJ2-5, with D perhaps matching TRBD1 (7 bases). V gave up 5 bases and J gave up 5 bases, with 12 bases separating them. This CDR3 contains 13 residues.

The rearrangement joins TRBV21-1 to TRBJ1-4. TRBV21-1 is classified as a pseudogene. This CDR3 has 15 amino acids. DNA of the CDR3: TGTGCCAGCAGCTTCCGGGACCGTACTAATGAAAAACTGTTTTTT. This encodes CASSFRDRTNEKLFF.